These T cell receptor beta chains were read from a single sample in a study of molecular identifiers for immune sequencing clone quantification. One entry per CDR3 protein, called by TCRdb with MiXCR from the PCR reads. Of around 94,000 distinct CDR3 sequences listed, 35% are singletons. Material: naive CD8+ T cells from blood, with Jurkat cell RNA spiked in. All receptors derive from a human donor in good health. Some libraries in this study had Jurkat cell RNA spiked in. Each CDR3 is given with its conserved first and last residue. The D gene is left open where the match is weak. Clone size is shown for a subset of rows, as once, few, many or a class of expanded clone.

j_call clone_size d_call v_call cdr3_aa cdr3_nt
TRBJ2-7 many TRBD2 TRBV28 CASSPLAETYEQYF TGTGCCAGCAGCCCGCTAGCGGAGACCTACGAGCAGTACTTC
TRBJ2-7 . TRBD2 TRBV12-3/TRBV12-4 CASSHGLAGASEQYF TGTGCCAGCAGTCACGGACTAGCGGGGGCCTCCGAGCAGTACTTC
TRBJ1-5 many . TRBV28 CASRTDEQPQHF TGTGCCAGCCGGACAGACGAGCAGCCCCAGCATTTT
TRBJ2-1 few . TRBV24-1 CATSDFKSSYNEQFF TGTGCCACCAGTGATTTTAAGAGCTCCTACAATGAGCAGTTCTTC
TRBJ2-3 few . TRBV28 CASSPQGSDTQYF TGTGCCAGCAGTCCACAGGGCTCAGATACGCAGTATTTT
TRBJ1-5 many . TRBV28 CASSFGRTDQPQHF TGTGCCAGCAGTTTTGGCCGGACAGATCAGCCCCAGCATTTT
TRBJ2-7 few TRBD1 TRBV7-8 CASSPRTGQIYEQYF TGTGCCAGCAGCCCCCGGACAGGGCAAATCTACGAGCAGTACTTC
TRBJ1-4 few TRBD1 TRBV4-2 CASSQEDRDNEKLFF TGTGCCAGCAGCCAAGAGGACAGGGATAATGAAAAACTGTTTTTT
TRBJ2-5 . . TRBV20-1 CSAAPPHAKKGETQSF TGCAGTGCTGCCCCCCCTCATGCGAAAAAGGGGGAGACCCAGTCCTTC
TRBJ2-5 few . TRBV5-6 CASSLGPGETQYF TGTGCCAGCAGCTTGGGACCTGGGGAGACCCAGTACTTC
TRBJ2-3 few . TRBV5-4 CASSWGWDTQYF TGTGCCAGCAGCTGGGGCTGGGATACGCAGTATTTT
TRBJ2-2 . . TRBV7-9 CASSLRTGLTSNTGELFF TGTGCCAGCAGCTTAAGAACCGGGTTAACTTCGAACACCGGGGAGCTGTTTTTT
TRBJ2-7 . . TRBV6-1 CACSELEGTSYEQYF TGTGCCTGCAGTGAACTGGAGGGGACCTCCTACGAGCAGTACTTC
TRBJ1-5 medium-sized . TRBV7-9 CASSFSGNNQPQHF TGTGCCAGCAGCTTCTCCGGAAATAATCAGCCCCAGCATTTT
TRBJ2-3 few TRBD2 TRBV6-2/TRBV6-3 CASSYRAGRDTQYF TGTGCCAGCAGTTACAGAGCGGGACGAGATACGCAGTATTTT
TRBJ2-3 . . TRBV5-6 CASSFGQGTGTQYF TGTGCCAGCAGCTTTGGGCAGGGCACAGGTACGCAGTATTTT
TRBJ1-1 few . TRBV27 CASSPWTVMNTEAFF TGTGCCAGCAGTCCGTGGACAGTCATGAACACTGAAGCTTTCTTT
TRBJ2-7 once . TRBV2 CASSEGSGIYEQYF TGTGCCAGCAGTGAAGGGTCCGGGATCTACGAGCAGTACTTC
TRBJ2-7 . . TRBV11-2 CASSLGTSLSSYEQYF TGTGCCAGCAGCTTGGGGACTTCCCTTTCCTCCTACGAGCAGTACTTC
TRBJ1-2 few . TRBV6-5 CASSGRGYGYTF TGTGCCAGCAGCGGACGGGGCTATGGCTACACCTTC